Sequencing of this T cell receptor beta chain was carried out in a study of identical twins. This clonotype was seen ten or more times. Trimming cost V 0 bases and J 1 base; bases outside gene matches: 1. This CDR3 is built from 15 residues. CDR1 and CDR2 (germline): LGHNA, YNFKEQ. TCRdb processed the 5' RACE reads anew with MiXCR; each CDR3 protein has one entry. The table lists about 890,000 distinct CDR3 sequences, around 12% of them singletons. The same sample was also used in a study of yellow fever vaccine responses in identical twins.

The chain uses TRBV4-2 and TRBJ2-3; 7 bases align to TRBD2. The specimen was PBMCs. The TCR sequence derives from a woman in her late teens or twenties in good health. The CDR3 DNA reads TGTGCCAGCAGCCAAGACGCGGGGGGCACAGATACGCAGTATTTT. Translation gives CASSQDAGGTDTQYF.